This is a list of T cell receptor beta chains from one sample in a study of response to subunit inactivated influenza vaccine. TCRdb reprocessed the RT-PCR reads with MiXCR, giving one entry per CDR3 protein. Among 540,000 or so distinct CDR3 sequences, over 10% were seen once, and the ten largest hold over 10%. Source: PBMCs from blood, taken 35 to 45 days after vaccination. The receptors derive from a man aged 45-60 years who received an inactivated influenza vaccine. Both conserved end residues are part of each CDR3. D genes are given only for firm matches. Clone size appears in some rows only: once, few, many, or a class for an expanded clone.

>TRBD2|.|TRBJ2-3|TRBV30
CAWSRGLAGSTDTQYF
TGTGCCTGGAGTAGGGGCCTAGCGGGGAGCACAGATACGCAGTATTTT
>.|.|TRBJ2-7|TRBV20-1
CSAREGGNYGQYF
TGCAGTGCTAGAGAGGGGGGCAACTACGGGCAGTACTTC
>TRBD1|.|TRBJ2-3|TRBV29-1
CSVLRDRGIGTQYF
TGCAGCGTACTACGGGACAGGGGAATCGGTACGCAGTATTTT
>TRBD2|few|TRBJ2-1|TRBV4-3
CASSRRTSGTVNEQFF
TGCGCCAGCAGCCGTAGGACTAGCGGAACTGTCAATGAGCAGTTCTTC
>.|.|TRBJ2-1|TRBV27
CASSLGTADYNEQFF
TGTGCCAGCAGTTTAGGGACCGCGGATTACAATGAGCAGTTCTTC
>.|few|TRBJ2-1|TRBV28
CASSLRRAYNEQFF
TGTGCCAGCAGTTTGCGTAGGGCGTACAATGAGCAGTTCTTC
>.|.|TRBJ2-1|TRBV12-3/TRBV12-4
CASSRGSGNEQFF
TGTGCCAGCAGTCGCGGTAGCGGCAATGAGCAGTTCTTC
>.|few|TRBJ2-2|TRBV20-1
CSARDLPDGELFF
TGCAGTGCTAGAGATCTCCCCGACGGGGAGCTGTTTTTT
>TRBD1|.|TRBJ1-4|TRBV12-3/TRBV12-4
CASRFDGTGVEKLFF
TGTGCCAGCAGATTCGACGGGACAGGAGTTGAAAAACTGTTTTTT
>TRBD1|.|TRBJ2-1|TRBV7-2
CASSPVGTGSGEQFF
TGTGCCAGCAGTCCTGTCGGGACAGGGAGTGGGGAGCAGTTCTTC
>TRBD2|.|TRBJ2-7|TRBV12-3/TRBV12-4
CASSPSGPPSEQYF
TGTGCCAGCAGTCCTAGCGGGCCGCCTAGCGAGCAGTACTTC
>TRBD1|.|TRBJ2-1|TRBV9
CASSGGTVNEQFF
TGTGCCAGCAGCGGAGGGACAGTCAATGAGCAGTTCTTC
>.|few|TRBJ1-2|TRBV6-1
CASSPQGGAFGYTF
TGTGCCAGCAGCCCCCAAGGGGGAGCATTCGGCTACACCTTC
>TRBD1|few|TRBJ2-2|TRBV10-3
CAISERDRPTGELFF
TGTGCCATCAGCGAAAGGGACAGGCCCACCGGGGAGCTGTTTTTT
>.|.|TRBJ2-1|TRBV12-3/TRBV12-4
CASSPASGTNYNEQFF
TGTGCCAGCAGTCCGGCCTCCGGGACCAACTACAATGAGCAGTTCTTC
>TRBD2|.|TRBJ2-1|TRBV2
CAIWGLAGEPKSYNEQFF
TGTGCCATCTGGGGACTAGCGGGAGAACCCAAATCCTACAATGAGCAGTTCTTC
>.|once|TRBJ1-5|TRBV28
CASMGGSQPQHF
TGTGCCAGCATGGGAGGGAGTCAGCCCCAGCATTTT
>.|few|TRBJ2-7|TRBV7-8
CASSLHRSSYEQYF
TGTGCCAGCAGCTTACATAGGAGCTCCTACGAGCAGTACTTC
>.|.|TRBJ1-1|TRBV7-8
CASSIRHDEAFF
TGTGCCAGCAGCATAAGACATGATGAAGCTTTCTTT
>.|.|TRBJ2-7|TRBV5-1
CASSSQGLGEQYF
TGCGCCAGCAGCTCCCAGGGGCTGGGCGAGCAGTACTTC
>TRBD1|.|TRBJ2-7|TRBV5-6
CASSGTGNEQYF
TGTGCCAGCAGCGGGACAGGGAACGAGCAGTACTTC
>.|.|TRBJ2-1|TRBV5-1
CASSSASFFGSNEQFF
TGCGCCAGCAGCTCAGCTAGTTTTTTTGGGTCGAATGAGCAGTTCTTC
>.|.|TRBJ2-3|TRBV7-2
CASSPTGLWADTQYF
TGTGCCAGCAGCCCTACGGGTCTATGGGCAGATACGCAGTATTTT
>.|.|TRBJ2-7|TRBV14
CASSPGPAAPEQYF
TGTGCCAGCAGCCCGGGACCCGCCGCCCCCGAGCAGTACTTC
>.|few|TRBJ1-5|TRBV7-2
CASSMRNQPQHF
TGTGCCAGCAGCATGAGAAATCAGCCCCAGCATTTT
>TRBD1|.|TRBJ1-2|TRBV6-1
CASTKETGSYGYTF
TGTGCCAGCACTAAAGAGACAGGGTCTTATGGCTACACCTTC
>.|.|TRBJ2-3|TRBV7-9
CASSGTGTDTQYF
TGTGCCAGCAGCGGCACAGGGACAGATACGCAGTATTTT
>.|few|TRBJ2-3|TRBV10-3
CAISASFTSDTQYF
TGTGCCATCAGTGCCTCGTTTACCAGCGATACGCAGTATTTT
>.|many|TRBJ2-7|TRBV6-2/TRBV6-3
CASSTAGYEQYF
TGTGCCAGCAGTACGGCGGGCTACGAGCAGTACTTC
>.|few|TRBJ2-2|TRBV5-1
CASSSGQIITGELFF
TGCGCCAGCAGCTCCGGACAGATAATCACCGGGGAGCTGTTTTTT
>TRBD2|many|TRBJ2-4|TRBV20-1
CSFIRGVGNIQYF
TGCAGTTTTATACGGGGGGTTGGAAACATTCAGTACTTC
>TRBD1|many|TRBJ1-5|TRBV2
CASSGTGANQPQHF
TGTGCCAGCAGTGGGACAGGGGCCAATCAGCCCCAGCATTTT
>.|many|TRBJ2-1|TRBV5-1
CASSLTGPPKNEQFF
TGCGCCAGCAGCCTTACCGGGCCTCCGAAAAATGAGCAGTTCTTC